This passage covers 21 T cell receptor beta chains from one sample sequenced in a study of T-cell memory formation after mild COVID-19. Each CDR3 protein gets one entry after TCRdb re-called the 5' RACE reads with MiXCR. The sample contains about 500,000 distinct CDR3 sequences, just over 20% of which appear only once. The sample consisted of PBMCs or a T cell subset sorted from them (not recorded which). The receptors shown here come from an adult woman who had mild COVID-19 (a few samples of this study predate the infection). Cell type and time point are not known.

This chain joins TRBV4-1 and TRBJ2-2, with unresolved D. CDR1 MGHRA and CDR2 YSYEKL come from the germline V gene. The germline V and J ends were trimmed by 1 base and 3 bases, with 12 bases remaining between them. The CDR3 sequence is 16 residues long. The CDR3 region has the DNA TGCGCCAGCAGCCAAGTCGGTAGAGGTCACACCGGGGAGCTGTTTTTT. This gives the protein CASSQVGRGHTGELFF.

The chain combines TRBV7-8 with TRBJ2-3, with D uncertain. V lost 5 bases and J lost 1, with 19 bases in between. The CDR3 has 17 amino acids. Germline V gene data show CDR1 as SGHVS and CDR2 as FQNEAQ. For the CDR3, the DNA is TGTGCCAGCAGCGCCAGTAGGCCGCTCCTTGGCACAGATACGCAGTATTTT. Amino acids: CASSASRPLLGTDTQYF.

Ten or more counts support this clonotype. V usage is TRBV6-5 and J usage is TRBJ1-1; tentatively, D is TRBD1 (6 bases). The CDR3 contains 17 residues. Per the germline V gene, CDR1 is MNHEY and CDR2 is SVGAGI. Trimming took off 5 bases at V and 3 bases at J, with 22 bases between the two ends. The CDR3 DNA is TGTGCCAGCAGTACGGCTAAGGGGGGGAGAGGCGACACTGAAGCTTTCTTT. Residues: CASSTAKGGRGDTEAFF.

The CDR3: CASSWLAVNEQFF. CDR3 DNA: TGCGCCAGCAGCTGGCTAGCGGTCAATGAGCAGTTCTTC. The chain joins TRBV5-1 to TRBJ2-1; the match to TRBD2 covers 7 bases. CDR1 and CDR2 (germline): SGHRS, YFSETQ. The CDR3 runs to 13 residues. Trimming took 3 bases from V and 6 from J; bases not matched to a gene: 3.

V and J are TRBV11-2 and TRBJ2-7; TRBD1 matches at 10 bases. Unmatched junction bases numbered 5, after V lost 5 bases and J lost 1 base. The germline V gene has CDR1 SGHAT and CDR2 FQNNGV. The CDR3 loop spans 15 amino acids. CDR3 residues: CASSTDRGVSYEQYF. CDR3 nucleotide sequence: TGTGCCAGCAGCACGGACAGGGGGGTTTCCTACGAGCAGTACTTC.

Ten or more counts support this clonotype. The rearrangement joins TRBV5-1 to TRBJ2-3, with D possibly matching TRBD1 (6 bases). Germline loops: CDR1 SGHRS, CDR2 YFSETQ. V was shortened by 6 bases and J by 6 bases, with 20 bases between the two germline ends. The CDR3 sequence is 15 residues long. The CDR3 region is CASTPQTGKSDTQYF. CDR3 DNA sequence: TGCGCCAGCACTCCCCAAACAGGGAAGTCTGATACGCAGTATTTT.

The chain employs TRBV5-1 and TRBJ2-3; 14 nucleotides align to TRBD2. The CDR3 extends over 17 amino acids. V lost 0 bases to trimming and J lost 4 bases; unmatched junction nucleotides: 4. Germline V lookup: CDR1 SGHRS, CDR2 YFSETQ. CDR3 DNA: TGCGCCAGCAGCTTGGATGGGACTAGCGGGGGAGCAGATACGCAGTATTTT. Translating gives CASSLDGTSGGADTQYF.

This clonotype was picked up many times. V usage is TRBV7-2 and J usage is TRBJ2-5, with 10 bases aligning to TRBD2. CDR1 and CDR2 from the germline V gene are SGHTA and FQGNSA. V dropped 5 bases and J dropped 5; count of bases not matched to a gene: 8. The CDR3 has 15 amino acids. The CDR3 DNA reads TGTGCCAGCAGCCCCGTGGGTAGCGGGAGGGAGACCCAGTACTTC. As protein: CASSPVGSGRETQYF.

CDR3 loop: CASSDERGSYNEQFF. CDR3 nucleotides: TGTGCCAGCAGCGACGAACGGGGATCCTACAATGAGCAGTTCTTC. The chain uses TRBV7-6 and TRBJ2-1; a possible D gene is TRBD2 (5 bases). Per germline, CDR1 SGHVS and CDR2 FNYEAQ. This CDR3 has 15 amino acids. V was cut by 5 bases and J by 1 base, with 12 bases left in between. Full variable domain (remainder filled in from reference TRBV7-6 and TRBJ2-1): GAGVSQSPRYKVTKRGQDVALRCDPISGHVSLYWYRQALGQGPEFLTYFNYEAQQDKSGLPNDRFSAERPEGSISTLTIQRTEQRDSAMYRCASSDERGSYNEQFFGPGTRLTVL.

The CDR3: CASSETGAGANVLTF. CDR3 nucleotides: TGTGCCAGCAGTGAAACTGGCGCTGGGGCCAACGTCCTGACTTTC. The chain employs TRBV2 and TRBJ2-6; D is undetermined. Looked up from germline, CDR1 is SNHLY and CDR2 is FYNNEI. Between the trimmed V and J ends, which lost 2 bases and 2 bases, there was a span of 7 bases. The CDR3 sequence is 15 residues long.

The table lists this clonotype with many counts. The chain carries TRBV5-1 and TRBJ2-1; 13 nucleotides align to TRBD2. V trimming: 3 bases; J trimming: 9 bases; junction bases outside the gene matches: 18. CDR3 size: 19 residues. The germline gives CDR1 SGHRS, CDR2 YFSETQ. The CDR3 sequence: CASSSGTSGNPRLGSEQFF. For the CDR3, the DNA is TGCGCCAGCAGCTCCGGGACTAGCGGGAACCCCCGACTTGGTAGTGAGCAGTTCTTC.

The genes are TRBV2 and TRBJ2-7; the match to TRBD2 covers 7 bases. V trimming: 5 bases; J trimming: 0 bases; junction bases outside the gene matches: 7. CDR3 length equals 15 residues. CDR1 is SNHLY and CDR2 is FYNNEI in the germline V gene. The CDR3 sequence: CASSSERGVSYEQYF. The CDR3 nucleotides are TGTGCCAGCAGTTCGGAGCGGGGCGTCTCCTACGAGCAGTACTTC. Combining the CDR3 with reference TRBV2 and TRBJ2-7 gives the whole variable domain EPEVTQTPSHQVTQMGQEVILRCVPISNHLYFYWYRQILGQKVEFLVSFYNNEISEKSEIFDDQFSVERPDGSNFTLKIRSTKLEDSAMYFCASSSERGVSYEQYFGPGTRLTVT.

This clonotype occurred a few times. The chain joins TRBV6-5 to TRBJ2-3; TRBD2 is a possible D gene (6 bases). Trimming pared 6 bases from V and 4 bases from J, leaving 17 bases between. Looked up from germline, CDR1 is MNHEY and CDR2 is SVGAGI. There are 15 residues in the CDR3. CDR3 bases: TGTGCCAGCAGCCGGCGGGGCGAGCATGCAGATACGCAGTATTTT. Residues: CASSRRGEHADTQYF.

This clonotype was detected only a few times. This chain joins TRBV7-2 and TRBJ2-7; tentative D call: TRBD2 (6 bases). The ends were cut back, 1 base at V and 6 bases at J, with 22 bases in the middle. Per germline, CDR1 SGHTA and CDR2 FQGNSA. This CDR3 is built from 17 residues. CDR3 residues: CASSLGAAVGGAVEQYF. For the CDR3, the DNA is TGTGCCAGCAGCTTAGGGGCCGCGGTGGGGGGTGCGGTCGAGCAGTACTTC.

The chain is built from TRBV7-2 and TRBJ2-7; tentative D call: TRBD2 (5 bases). The CDR3 is 15 amino acids. Between the trimmed V and J ends, which lost 5 bases and 0 bases, there was a span of 14 bases. Per the germline V gene, CDR1 is SGHTA and CDR2 is FQGNSA. The CDR3 DNA reads TGTGCCAGCAGCCAGACCGGGATTAGCTCCTACGAGCAGTACTTC. Translated, it gives CASSQTGISSYEQYF.

V is TRBV15 and J is TRBJ1-2; no clear D. Trimming cost V 2 bases and J 4 bases, with 14 bases left between them. The CDR3 is 15 residues long. The germline CDR1 and CDR2 sequences are LNHNV and YYDKDF (reference sequence). CDR3: CATSRPSTRPYGYTF. The CDR3 coding sequence is TGTGCCACCAGCAGACCCTCGACAAGACCCTATGGCTACACCTTC.

This clonotype has only a few counts. The J gene is TRBJ2-7, the V gene TRBV5-1; TRBD1 might be the D (6 bases). V lost 1 base, J lost 5 bases, and 13 bases lay in between. The germline CDR1 and CDR2 sequences are SGHRS and YFSETQ. CDR3 size: 14 residues. CDR3 sequence: CASSLLQGNNEQYF. The CDR3 coding sequence is TGCGCCAGCAGCTTGCTACAGGGTAACAACGAGCAGTACTTC.

This clonotype was found a few times. The CDR3 DNA follows: TGCAGTGCTAGCTCTCAGGGTCACGGCTACACCTTC. Encoded protein: CSASSQGHGYTF. The chain carries TRBV20-1 and TRBJ1-2; weak D call: TRBD1 (5 bases). This CDR3 comprises 12 residues. Trimming cost V 3 bases and J 8 bases, with 13 bases left between them. The germline gives CDR1 DFQATT, CDR2 SNEGSKA (reference sequence).

There are a few counts of this clonotype. V gene TRBV7-3 combines with J gene TRBJ2-5; unclear D gene. Germline V gene data show CDR1 as SGHTA and CDR2 as FQGTGA. Trimming removed 1 base from V and 2 bases from J, with 11 bases in between. The CDR3 is 15 amino acids. In nucleotides, the CDR3 is TGTGCCAGCAGCTTAAGCCGGCGTGGGCAAGAGACCCAGTACTTC. Translation: CASSLSRRGQETQYF.

This clonotype was detected only a few times. This chain connects TRBV5-1 to TRBJ1-1; D unresolved. Germline V gene data show CDR1 as SGHRS and CDR2 as YFSETQ. Trimming pared 4 bases from V and 0 bases from J, leaving 13 bases between. The length of the CDR3 is 15 residues. The CDR3: CASSRTGRLNTEAFF. The CDR3 DNA sequence: TGCGCCAGCAGCCGCACCGGGAGATTGAACACTGAAGCTTTCTTT.

The chain employs TRBV20-1 and TRBJ1-1; 8 bases agree with TRBD1. V lost 3 bases, J lost 6 bases, and 9 bases stayed unmatched. This CDR3 is built from 14 residues. The germline V gene encodes CDR1 DFQATT and CDR2 SNEGSKA (reference sequence). CDR3 amino acids: CSARRTGTGPEAFF. CDR3 coding DNA: TGCAGTGCTAGGCGGACAGGGACGGGACCTGAAGCTTTCTTT.